This T cell receptor beta chain was recovered during a study of control samples from healthy donors and cancer patients. The repertoire was sequenced with immunoSEQ multiplex PCR; TCRdb's copy has only in-frame clones and lacks some. This table holds roughly 130,000 clones, roughly 94% found once. The length of the CDR3 is 13 residues. V was clipped by 5 bases and J by 5 bases, with 12 bases between them. From germline, CDR1 is MNHEY and CDR2 SMNVEV (reference sequence). The sample taken for sequencing was PBMCs. The chain has TRBV27 and TRBJ2-5, with unresolved D. The receptor was derived from a man between 60 and 75 years old with colorectal cancer. CDR3 nucleotides: TGTGCCAGCAGTAAGACCCGGCGGGAGACCCAGTACTTC. Encoded protein: CASSKTRRETQYF.